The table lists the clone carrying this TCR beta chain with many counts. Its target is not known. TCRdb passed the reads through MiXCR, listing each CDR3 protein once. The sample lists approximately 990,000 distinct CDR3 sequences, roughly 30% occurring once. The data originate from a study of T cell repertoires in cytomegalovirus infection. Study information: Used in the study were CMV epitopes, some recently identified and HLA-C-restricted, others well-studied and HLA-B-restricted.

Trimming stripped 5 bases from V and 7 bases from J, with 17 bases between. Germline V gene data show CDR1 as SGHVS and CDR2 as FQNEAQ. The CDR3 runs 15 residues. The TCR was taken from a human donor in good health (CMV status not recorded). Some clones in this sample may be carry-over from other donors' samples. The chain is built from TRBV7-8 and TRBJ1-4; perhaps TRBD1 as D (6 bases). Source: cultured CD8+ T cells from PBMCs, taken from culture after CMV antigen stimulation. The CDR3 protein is CASSPYSGEGEKLFF. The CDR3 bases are TGTGCCAGCAGCCCGTATTCAGGGGAGGGTGAAAAACTGTTTTTT. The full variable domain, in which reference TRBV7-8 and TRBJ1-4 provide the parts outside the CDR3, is GAGVSQSPRYKVAKRGQDVALRCDPISGHVSLFWYQQALGQGPEFLTYFQNEAQLDKSGLPSDRFFAERPEGSVSTLKIQRTQQEDSAVYLCASSPYSGEGEKLFFGSGTQLSVL.